A single sample gave rise to the 21 T cell receptor beta chains below, sequenced in a study of glioma-infiltrating T cells. Amplification of TCR alpha and beta CDR3 regions from RNA used iRepertoire nested multiplex PCR. TCRdb re-derived calls from the multiplex PCR reads in MiXCR, one entry per CDR3 protein. The table has about 400,000 distinct CDR3 sequences, roughly two fifths seen once; the top ten hold more than 10%. The sample taken for sequencing was glioma tissue, nonneoplastic brain tissue, or PBMCs (not recorded which). These receptors were taken from a human donor with low-grade glioma or glioblastoma, undergoing nonglioma brain surgery, or in good health (not recorded which).

This clonotype was observed many times. The V gene is TRBV6-2 or TRBV6-3, the J gene TRBJ2-2; D ambiguous. The CDR3 has 12 residues. CDR1 is MNHEY, CDR2 SVGEGT, per germline. Trimming cost V 11 bases and J 2 bases, with 9 bases left between them. Here the CDR3 reads CAHSDNTGELFF. The CDR3 DNA reads TGTGCCCACAGTGACAACACCGGGGAGCTGTTTTTT.

The table lists this clonotype with many counts. The chain has TRBV6-2 or TRBV6-3 and TRBJ2-5; D call uncertain. Per the germline V gene, CDR1 is MNHEY and CDR2 is SVGEGT. The CDR3 runs 11 residues. V dropped 2 bases and J dropped 5 bases, with 3 bases sitting between them. CDR3 loop: CASSYLETQYF. The DNA of the CDR3 is TGTGCCAGCAGTTACCTTGAGACCCAGTACTTC.

The V call is TRBV3-1, the J call TRBJ2-1; D remains unclear. Trimming left V 1 base short and J 2 bases short, with 9 bases between. This CDR3 contains 15 residues. Germline V gene sequence: CDR1 LGHDT, CDR2 YNNKEL (reference sequence). DNA of the CDR3: TGTGCCAGCAGCCAAGGGACCCGGGCCTACAATGAGCAGTTCTTC. Its protein is CASSQGTRAYNEQFF.

This clonotype has just a few counts. The chain recombines TRBV5-1 with TRBJ2-3; 11 bases match TRBD2. CDR1 SGHRS and CDR2 YFSETQ come from the germline V gene. J lost 3 bases, V lost 4 bases, and 10 bases had no gene match. The CDR3 contains 17 residues. The CDR3 reads CASSPHPSGRRTDTQYF. The CDR3 DNA reads TGCGCCAGCAGCCCTCACCCTAGCGGGAGGAGAACAGATACGCAGTATTTT. The full variable domain, its missing parts supplied by reference TRBV5-1 and TRBJ2-3, is KAGVTQTPRYLIKTRGQQVTLSCSPISGHRSVSWYQQTPGQGLQFLFEYFSETQRNKGNFPGRFSGRQFSNSRSEMNVSTLELGDSALYLCASSPHPSGRRTDTQYFGPGTRLTVL.

This chain uses TRBV4-2 with TRBJ2-3, with D possibly TRBD1 on 6 matching bases. Trimming left V 0 bases short and J 2 bases short, with 15 bases between. This CDR3 has 17 residues. Per germline, CDR1 LGHNA and CDR2 YNFKEQ. The CDR3 nucleotides are TGTGCCAGCAGCCAAGATTTGAACAGGGCTAACACAGATACGCAGTATTTT. Encoded protein: CASSQDLNRANTDTQYF.

This clonotype has just a few counts. The chain is built from TRBV5-4 and TRBJ2-7; either TRBD1 or TRBD2 may supply D (5 bases each). Germline values: CDR1 SGHNT, CDR2 YYREEE (reference sequence). CDR3 size: 16 residues. Trimming removed 0 bases from V and 4 bases from J, with 17 bases in between. The DNA for the CDR3 is TGTGCCAGCAGCTTGGGAGGGGCCGCTGCTTTGTACGAGCAGTACTTC. Residues: CASSLGGAAALYEQYF. The full variable domain, rest sourced from reference TRBV5-4 and TRBJ2-7, is ETGVTQSPTHLIKTRGQQVTLRCSSQSGHNTVSWYQQALGQGPQFIFQYYREEENGRGNFPPRFSGLQFPNYSSELNVNALELDDSALYLCASSLGGAAALYEQYFGPGTRLTVT.

Concerning this clonotype: The junction shows a germline mismatch at one end, possibly a read error. The rearrangement joins TRBV4-2 to TRBJ2-7; 7 bases line up with TRBD2. The CDR3 has 16 residues. Germline CDR1 LGHNA, CDR2 YNFKEQ. CDR3 sequence reads: CASSQAQTSTSYEQNF. In DNA, the CDR3 is TGTGCCAGCAGCCAAGCCCAGACTAGCACCTCCTACGAGCAGAACTTC.

J is TRBJ2-3 and V is TRBV12-3 or TRBV12-4; 14 bases are shared with TRBD2. The CDR3 contains 18 residues. V trimming: 1 base; J trimming: 3 bases; junction bases outside the gene matches: 6. The CDR3 loop is CASSLVGGLAGVTDTQYF. The CDR3, as DNA: TGTGCCAGCAGTTTAGTAGGGGGACTAGCGGGAGTTACAGATACGCAGTATTTT.

The chain is built from TRBV4-3 and TRBJ2-4, with D possibly TRBD2 on 6 matching bases. This CDR3 has 15 residues. Germline V gives CDR1 LGHNA, CDR2 YSLEER. V shed 5 bases and J shed 8 bases, with 19 bases lying between them. The CDR3, as DNA: TGCGCCAGCAGCTCCCCCACCTCAGGCGGGGACATTCAGTACTTC. Its protein product is CASSSPTSGGDIQYF.

This clonotype was counted at least ten times. The chain couples TRBV20-1 to TRBJ2-5; D is perhaps TRBD1 (6 bases). CDR1 is DFQATT and CDR2 is SNEGSKA in the germline V gene (reference sequence). Trimming took off 7 bases at V and 3 bases at J, with 9 bases between the two ends. This CDR3 has 11 residues. The CDR3 nucleotides are TGCAGTGGGTACAGGGAAGAGACCCAGTACTTC. Its protein is CSGYREETQYF.

This clonotype was detected only a few times. The rearrangement uses TRBV20-1 and TRBJ2-1; 12 nucleotides line up with TRBD2. CDR1 is DFQATT and CDR2 is SNEGSKA in the germline V gene (reference sequence). Losses at the gene ends were 6 bases for V and 4 bases for J; bases not matched to a gene: 7. The length of the CDR3 is 15 residues. CDR3 coding DNA: TGCAGTGCCCTTAAACTAGCGGGAGGTTACAATGAGCAGTTCTTC. It specifies CSALKLAGGYNEQFF.

This clonotype was recorded at least ten times. This chain uses TRBV20-1 with TRBJ2-7; TRBD1 might be the D (5 bases). In germline, CDR1 is DFQATT, CDR2 SNEGSKA (reference sequence). The CDR3 sequence is 13 residues long. Trimming took off 3 bases at V and 3 bases at J, with 12 bases between the two ends. The CDR3 loop is CSARTENFYEQYF. For the CDR3, the DNA is TGCAGTGCTAGGACAGAGAATTTCTACGAGCAGTACTTC.

The sample holds one count of this clonotype. V usage is TRBV5-4 and J usage is TRBJ2-5; D may be TRBD1 (6 bases). Trimming pared 2 bases from V and 1 base from J, leaving 12 bases between. The CDR3 loop spans 15 amino acids. Germline V CDR1 and CDR2: SGHNT, YYREEE (reference sequence). The CDR3 spells CASSLPQGSQETQYF. The CDR3 coding sequence is TGTGCCAGCAGCTTACCACAGGGATCCCAAGAGACCCAGTACTTC.

In the case of this clonotype: This may be a read error: a much more frequent sequence differs by one nucleotide. This chain joins TRBV27 and TRBJ2-1; D unresolved. Germline CDR1 MNHEY, CDR2 SMNVEV (reference sequence). V was cut by 7 bases and J by 2 bases, with 9 bases left in between. This CDR3 spans 13 amino acids. Here the CDR3 reads CASIYGPYNEQFF. In DNA form, the CDR3 reads TGTGCCAGCATTTACGGGCCCTACAATGAGCAGTTCTTC.

This chain joins TRBV4-1 and TRBJ2-4; TRBD1 matches 9 bases. Per germline, CDR1 MGHRA and CDR2 YSYEKL. The V and J ends lost 2 bases and 1 base, in that order; junction bases with no gene match: 3. The CDR3 contains 16 residues. The CDR3: CASSQPGQGAKNIQYF. Here the CDR3 DNA reads TGCGCCAGCAGCCAACCAGGACAGGGGGCCAAAAACATTCAGTACTTC.

This clonotype was counted once. The rearrangement uses TRBV7-2 and TRBJ2-2; perhaps TRBD2 as D (5 bases). Germline V gene data show CDR1 as SGHTA and CDR2 as FQGNSA. Trimming cost V 5 bases and J 4 bases, with 26 bases left between them. The CDR3 totals 19 residues. CDR3 nucleotides: TGTGCCAGCAGCCAAGATTACACTCTAGCACGTTTAGGCACCGGGGAGCTGTTTTTT. As protein: CASSQDYTLARLGTGELFF.

In this sample, this clonotype turned up a few times. The chain combines TRBV3-1 with TRBJ2-5; 8 positions agree with TRBD2. The CDR3 totals 15 residues. V trimming: 1 base; J trimming: 2 bases; junction bases outside the gene matches: 3. Germline V gene data show CDR1 as LGHDT and CDR2 as YNNKEL (reference sequence). The CDR3 region is CASSQGSGAQETQYF. The CDR3 DNA follows: TGTGCCAGCAGCCAAGGTAGCGGGGCTCAAGAGACCCAGTACTTC.

The gene calls are TRBV28 and TRBJ2-1; no firm D call. Trimming shortened V by 5 bases and J by 5 bases, and 13 bases separated the two germline ends. The germline V gene encodes CDR1 MDHEN and CDR2 SYDVKM. The CDR3 sequence is 14 residues long. The CDR3 here is CASSPLLLHNEQFF. The CDR3 region has the DNA TGTGCCAGCAGTCCCCTTCTGCTCCACAATGAGCAGTTCTTC.

V and J are TRBV29-1 and TRBJ2-7; a weak D match, TRBD2 (7 bases). Trimming left V 7 bases short and J 6 bases short, with 19 bases between. Germline V gene data show CDR1 as SQVTM and CDR2 as ANQGSEA. The CDR3 consists of 13 residues. The CDR3 DNA follows: TGCAGCGCCGGACCCGGACTAGGGGGCGAGCAGTACTTC. This sequence encodes CSAGPGLGGEQYF.

Details on this clonotype: This sequence may be a read error, since a much larger clone differs from it by one base. The gene calls are TRBV7-2 and TRBJ2-1, with D perhaps TRBD2 (5 bases). Germline loops: CDR1 SGHTA, CDR2 FQGNSA. V shed 3 bases and J shed 11 bases, with 14 bases lying between them. CDR3 length: 13 amino acids. The CDR3 is CASSFGPGDKQFF. In DNA, the CDR3 is TGTGCCAGCAGCTTCGGACCCGGGGATAAGCAGTTCTTC.

This clonotype has at least ten counts. The chain carries TRBV6-2 or TRBV6-3 and TRBJ1-1; 7 bases agree with TRBD1. With 6 bases clipped from V and 6 bases from J, the junction kept 7 bases outside the gene matches. CDR1 MNHEY and CDR2 SVGEGT come from the germline V gene. The CDR3 loop spans 13 amino acids. CDR3 amino acids: CASRPGTASEAFF. DNA for the CDR3: TGTGCCAGCAGACCTGGGACAGCTTCTGAAGCTTTCTTT.